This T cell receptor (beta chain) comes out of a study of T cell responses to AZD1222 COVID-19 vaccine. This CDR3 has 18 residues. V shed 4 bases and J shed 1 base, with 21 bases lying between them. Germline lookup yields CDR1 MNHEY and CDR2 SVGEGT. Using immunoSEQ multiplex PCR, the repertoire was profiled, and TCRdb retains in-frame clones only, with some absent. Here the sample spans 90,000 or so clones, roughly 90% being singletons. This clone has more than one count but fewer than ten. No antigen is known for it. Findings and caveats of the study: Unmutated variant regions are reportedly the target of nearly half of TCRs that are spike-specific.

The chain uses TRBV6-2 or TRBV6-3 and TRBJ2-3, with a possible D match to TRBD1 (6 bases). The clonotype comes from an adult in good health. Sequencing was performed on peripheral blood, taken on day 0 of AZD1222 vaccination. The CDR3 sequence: CASSSWGRGSSRTDTQYF. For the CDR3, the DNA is TGTGCCAGCAGTTCCTGGGGGCGCGGGTCATCACGCACAGATACGCAGTATTTT.